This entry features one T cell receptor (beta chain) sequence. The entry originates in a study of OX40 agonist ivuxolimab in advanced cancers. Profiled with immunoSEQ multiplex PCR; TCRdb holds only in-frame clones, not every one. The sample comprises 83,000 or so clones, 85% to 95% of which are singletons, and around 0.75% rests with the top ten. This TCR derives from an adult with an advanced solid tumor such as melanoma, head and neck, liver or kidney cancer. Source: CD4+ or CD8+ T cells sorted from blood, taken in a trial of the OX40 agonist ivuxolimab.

CDR3 amino acids: CSAARGGEQYF. The CDR3 bases are TGCAGTGCCGCCCGGGGGGGCGAGCAGTACTTC. The V call is TRBV20-1, the J call TRBJ2-7, with 8 bases aligning to TRBD2. This CDR3 is 11 amino acids long. Germline values: CDR1 DFQATT, CDR2 SNEGSKA (reference sequence). The junction had 4 bases not matched to a gene; V was cut back by 6 bases and J by 6 bases.